This T cell receptor beta chain is drawn from a study of cytomegalovirus exposure and HLA in healthy donors. As concerns this clone: Its antigen is undetermined.

General study results and limits: The authors confirmed in vitro that three CMV-associated chains were specific for CMV antigens.

The data were produced by immunoSEQ multiplex PCR, yet TCRdb's version contains in-frame clones alone and is incomplete. Here the sample spans about 130,000 clones, roughly nine tenths being singletons. In germline, CDR1 is MNHEY, CDR2 SVGAGI. The CDR3 has 15 amino acids. V lost 5 bases and J 5 bases, leaving 16 bases between the germline ends. The J gene is TRBJ1-5, the V gene TRBV6-5; weak D call: TRBD1 (5 bases). The receptor's source is a woman between 18 and 29 years old in good health and CMV-seronegative. Source material: PBMCs. This CDR3 reads CASSQGRGVYQPQHF. In DNA form, the CDR3 reads TGTGCCAGCAGTCAGGGCCGGGGGGTTTATCAGCCCCAGCATTTT.